These T cell receptor beta chains were read from a single sample in a study of vaccination and CD4 T cells after COVID-19. MiXCR, run by TCRdb on the PCR reads, gives a single entry per CDR3 protein. The repertoire holds roughly 7,000 distinct CDR3 sequences, with 25% as singletons. The antigens for these receptors are not known. Sequences were derived from CD4+ T cells from blood, cultured in vitro, sampled after SARS-CoV-2 vaccination. Every receptor here comes from a human donor who had recovered from COVID-19. Each CDR3 is given with its conserved first and last residue. The D gene is left open where the match is weak. The listing skips clone size in some rows; elsewhere it reads once, few, many or a size class.

cdr3_length j_call d_call v_call clone_size cdr3_aa cdr3_nt
15 TRBJ2-7 - TRBV11-2 few CASSPPRGGTYEQYF TGTGCCAGCAGCCCCCCCCGAGGCGGGACCTACGAGCAGTACTTC
12 TRBJ2-3 - TRBV10-3 few CASRGQTATQYF TGTGCCAGCCGGGGTCAGACGGCTACGCAGTATTTT
15 TRBJ2-5 - TRBV5-4 - CASSLSSTASGTQYF TGTGCCAGCAGCTTAAGTTCGACCGCATCGGGGACCCAGTACTTC
15 TRBJ2-5 TRBD2 TRBV11-3 medium-sized CASSSPAGLQETQYF TGTGCCAGCAGCTCACCAGCGGGACTTCAAGAGACCCAGTACTTC
15 TRBJ1-5 - TRBV6-1 few CASSPTGNPGQPQHF TGTGCCAGCAGCCCTACAGGGAATCCAGGCCAGCCCCAGCATTTT
16 TRBJ2-7 TRBD2 TRBV28 - CASTGLAGFSSYEQYF TGTGCCAGCACGGGGCTAGCGGGATTTAGTTCCTACGAGCAGTACTTC
13 TRBJ1-5 - TRBV29-1 - CSVVGDGNQPQHF TGCAGCGTTGTCGGGGACGGCAATCAGCCCCAGCATTTT
15 TRBJ2-5 TRBD1 TRBV7-9 medium-sized CASSLGDRGRETQYF TGTGCCAGCAGCTTAGGGGACAGGGGTAGGGAGACCCAGTACTTC
16 TRBJ2-7 - TRBV27 few CASSLGIVGVSYEQYF TGTGCCAGCAGTTTAGGTATAGTGGGGGTCTCCTACGAGCAGTACTTC
17 TRBJ1-6 - TRBV20-1 - CSAREGSGSSYNSPLHF TGCAGTGCTAGAGAAGGCAGTGGGAGCTCCTATAATTCACCCCTCCACTTT
16 TRBJ2-5 TRBD2 TRBV6-1 medium-sized CASSPSGGGALKTQYF TGTGCCAGCAGCCCCTCCGGCGGGGGGGCCTTAAAGACCCAGTACTTC
15 TRBJ2-7 - TRBV5-4 - CASSLPHHTSYEQYF TGTGCCAGCAGCCTCCCACATCACACCTCCTACGAGCAGTACTTC
14 TRBJ2-7 - TRBV18 once CASSPPGLTYEQYF TGTGCCAGCTCACCACCAGGACTTACATACGAGCAGTACTTC
14 TRBJ2-2 - TRBV4-2 - CASSRGLRGGELFF TGTGCCAGCAGCCGGGGACTCCGCGGCGGGGAGCTGTTTTTT
15 TRBJ2-7 TRBD2 TRBV20-1 few CSARAGTSGGYEQYF TGCAGTGCTAGAGCAGGGACTAGCGGGGGGTACGAGCAGTACTTC
14 TRBJ2-7 - TRBV19 medium-sized CASSIWDNHYEQYF TGTGCCAGTAGTATTTGGGACAATCACTACGAGCAGTACTTC
14 TRBJ2-1 TRBD2 TRBV20-1 - CSAAGLAGNNEQFF TGCAGTGCTGCGGGACTAGCGGGGAACAATGAGCAGTTCTTC
16 TRBJ2-6 - TRBV28 - CASSSNGLPGANVLTF TGTGCCAGCAGTTCGAACGGGTTGCCGGGGGCCAACGTCCTGACTTTC
15 TRBJ2-1 TRBD2 TRBV20-1 few CSASPSGRTYNEQFF TGCAGTGCTAGTCCTAGCGGGAGGACCTACAATGAGCAGTTCTTC
14 TRBJ1-2 - TRBV19 - CASSMFQGSYGYTF TGTGCCAGTAGTATGTTTCAGGGCTCCTATGGCTACACCTTC
13 TRBJ1-6 - TRBV15 medium-sized CATSVGPNSPLHF TGTGCCACCAGCGTGGGACCTAATTCACCCCTCCACTTT
13 TRBJ2-3 - TRBV20-1 few CSARVSKVDTQYF TGCAGTGCTAGAGTTTCCAAGGTAGATACGCAGTATTTT
12 TRBJ2-5 - TRBV20-1 medium-sized CSARTALETQYF TGCAGTGCTAGAACGGCTCTCGAGACCCAGTACTTC
11 TRBJ2-3 - TRBV20-1 - CSALRSDTQYF TGCAGTGCTCTGAGATCTGATACGCAGTATTTT
14 TRBJ2-5 - TRBV18 - CASSLNWLQETQYF TGTGCCAGCTCACTAAACTGGTTGCAAGAGACCCAGTACTTC
16 TRBJ2-3 TRBD1 TRBV24-1 - CATSDWGQGGVDTQYF TGTGCCACCAGTGATTGGGGACAGGGGGGTGTCGATACGCAGTATTTT
13 TRBJ1-6 - TRBV28 medium-sized CASNLGTFSPLHF TGTGCCAGCAATCTAGGGACTTTTTCACCCCTCCACTTT
16 TRBJ2-1 - TRBV4-2 - CASSQDHGSSYNEQFF TGTGCCAGCAGCCAAGATCATGGGAGCTCCTACAATGAGCAGTTCTTC
13 TRBJ1-5 - TRBV6-2/TRBV6-3 - CASTHPGGQPQHF TGTGCCAGCACCCATCCTGGGGGTCAGCCCCAGCATTTT
13 TRBJ1-6 - TRBV27 - CASSLGFFSPLHF TGTGCCAGCAGTTTGGGGTTTTTTTCACCCCTCCACTTT
17 TRBJ1-6 TRBD1 TRBV4-3 - CASSQDKDGTGNSPLHF TGCGCCAGCAGCCAAGATAAGGACGGGACAGGGAATTCACCCCTCCACTTT
20 TRBJ2-1 TRBD2 TRBV20-1 - CSARGYLFVTSGSRDNEQFF TGCAGTGCTAGAGGGTATCTCTTCGTGACTAGCGGGAGTCGGGACAATGAGCAGTTCTTC
14 TRBJ1-2 - TRBV7-9 few CASSFPPYGHGYTF TGTGCCAGCAGCTTCCCCCCTTATGGACATGGCTACACCTTC
13 TRBJ2-7 - TRBV21-1 - CASSRSHPYEQYF TGTGCCAGCAGCCGGTCGCACCCCTACGAGCAGTACTTC
14 TRBJ2-3 TRBD2 TRBV28 once CASSSGSGTDTQYF TGTGCCAGCAGCAGCGGGAGCGGCACAGATACGCAGTATTTT
15 TRBJ2-7 TRBD1 TRBV5-1 once CASSLGDRERDEQYF TGCGCCAGCAGCTTGGGGGACAGGGAAAGGGACGAGCAGTACTTC
18 TRBJ2-1 TRBD2 TRBV24-1 - CATSDPTSGAGSYNEQFF TGTGCCACCAGTGATCCGACTAGCGGGGCCGGCTCCTACAATGAGCAGTTCTTC
11 TRBJ1-2 - TRBV4-1 medium-sized CASSQSFGYTF TGCGCCAGCAGCCAATCCTTTGGCTACACCTTC
13 TRBJ2-5 - TRBV7-3 large CASSSDSFGTQYF TGTGCCAGCAGTTCAGACAGCTTCGGGACCCAGTACTTC
15 TRBJ2-5 - TRBV6-1 few CASSEAAGPAGTQYF TGTGCCAGCAGTGAAGCTGCAGGACCGGCCGGGACCCAGTACTTC
13 TRBJ2-1 - TRBV7-2 few CASSLVGFYEQFF TGTGCCAGCAGCTTAGTGGGCTTCTATGAGCAGTTCTTC